These T cell receptor beta chains were read from a single sample in a study of T-cell memory formation after mild COVID-19. TCRdb recomputed calls from the 5' RACE reads with MiXCR, one row per CDR3 protein. Here the sample spans 300,000 to 400,000 distinct CDR3 sequences, roughly 15% being singletons. Sequencing was carried out using PBMCs or a T cell subset sorted from them (not recorded which). These receptors were obtained from a man aged 18 to 30 who had mild COVID-19 (a few samples of this study predate the infection). Cell type and time point are not known. Each CDR3 is given with its conserved first and last residue. The D gene is left open where the match is weak. The size entry is marked missing in some rows and otherwise reads once, few, many or a size class.

d_call j_call v_call cdr3_length clone_size cdr3_aa cdr3_nt
TRBD2 TRBJ2-4 TRBV7-2 19 many CASSLALARGVLAKNIQYF TGTGCCAGCAGCTTAGCCTTGGCGCGGGGGGTACTAGCCAAAAACATTCAGTACTTC
NA TRBJ2-7 TRBV27 14 few CASSSEWGDWEQYF TGTGCCAGCAGTTCCGAGTGGGGGGACTGGGAGCAGTACTTC
NA TRBJ2-7 TRBV4-3 15 NA CASSQDRRDPYEQYF TGCGCCAGCAGCCAAGATCGGCGGGACCCCTACGAGCAGTACTTC
TRBD1 TRBJ1-1 TRBV29-1 17 few CSVEGTGQGAVNTEAFF TGCAGCGTTGAAGGTACGGGACAGGGGGCTGTGAACACTGAAGCTTTCTTT
TRBD2 TRBJ2-7 TRBV11-1 14 NA CASSKGLASYEQYF TGTGCCAGCAGCAAGGGACTAGCATCCTACGAGCAGTACTTC
NA TRBJ2-2 TRBV4-3 13 many CASSQDLGAGLFF TGCGCCAGCAGCCAAGATCTAGGGGCAGGGCTGTTTTTT
NA TRBJ2-7 TRBV14 13 NA CASRRRYGYEQYF TGTGCCAGCAGACGGCGATACGGCTACGAGCAGTACTTC
NA TRBJ1-1 TRBV30 13 many CASQRGNGIEAFF TGTGCCAGTCAAAGAGGGAACGGAATTGAAGCTTTCTTT
NA TRBJ2-3 TRBV6-6 15 NA CASSLGPLGTDTQYF TGTGCCAGCAGCCTGGGGCCCCTAGGCACAGATACGCAGTATTTT
NA TRBJ2-5 TRBV4-2 15 NA CASSQGRGYEETQYF TGTGCCAGCAGCCAAGGACGGGGGTATGAAGAGACCCAGTACTTC
NA TRBJ1-2 TRBV5-1 14 NA CASSLAGAGYGYTF TGCGCCAGCAGCTTGGCAGGGGCCGGCTATGGCTACACCTTC
NA TRBJ1-5 TRBV15 15 NA CATSRVPGAGQPQHF TGTGCCACCAGCAGAGTGCCGGGGGCAGGTCAGCCCCAGCATTTT
TRBD1 TRBJ1-1 TRBV7-9 15 few CASSRTGGGYTEAFF TGTGCCAGCAGCCGGACAGGGGGTGGGTACACTGAAGCTTTCTTT
NA TRBJ1-4 TRBV6-6 11 few CASSPQGKLFF TGTGCCAGCAGTCCCCAGGGAAAACTGTTTTTT
NA TRBJ1-2 TRBV2 11 few CASLGQHGYTF TGTGCCAGCCTTGGACAGCATGGCTACACCTTC
NA TRBJ2-1 TRBV5-1 17 few CASSLVPGLSSYNEQFF TGCGCCAGCAGCTTGGTCCCCGGGCTAAGCTCCTACAATGAGCAGTTCTTC
TRBD1 TRBJ2-5 TRBV28 17 NA CASSPFFEDRDQETQYF TGTGCCAGCAGTCCATTCTTCGAGGACAGGGACCAAGAGACCCAGTACTTC
NA TRBJ1-2 TRBV4-2 16 NA CASSQDRWGDNYGYTF TGTGCCAGCAGCCAAGATCGGTGGGGAGATAACTATGGCTACACCTTC
TRBD1 TRBJ1-1 TRBV5-1 18 many CASSPQGQGSPMNTEAFF TGCGCCAGCAGCCCTCAGGGACAGGGCTCACCTATGAACACTGAAGCTTTCTTT
TRBD1 TRBJ1-5 TRBV12-3/TRBV12-4 14 NA CASSLGTGSQPQHF TGTGCCAGCAGTTTAGGGACAGGGTCACAGCCCCAGCATTTT
NA TRBJ2-5 TRBV20-1 15 NA CSARELAQRPETQYF TGCAGTGCTAGAGAGCTTGCACAGCGGCCGGAGACCCAGTACTTC
NA TRBJ1-3 TRBV4-1 15 few CASSQGLTAGNTIYF TGCGCCAGCAGCCAAGGGTTGACGGCTGGAAACACCATATATTTT
TRBD1 TRBJ1-1 TRBV3-1 14 once CASSLPGGSTEAFF TGTGCCAGCAGCCTTCCAGGGGGCAGCACTGAAGCTTTCTTT
TRBD1 TRBJ2-6 TRBV6-2/TRBV6-3 18 NA CASSYPWDRASGANVLTF TGTGCCAGCAGTTACCCGTGGGACAGGGCCTCTGGGGCCAACGTCCTGACTTTC
NA TRBJ2-3 TRBV20-1 15 many CSAPPNGGNTDTQYF TGCAGTGCCCCCCCCAATGGGGGGAACACAGATACGCAGTATTTT
TRBD2 TRBJ2-1 TRBV7-3 15 NA CASSLELAGGTEQFF TGTGCCAGCAGCTTAGAACTAGCGGGGGGGACGGAGCAGTTCTTC
NA TRBJ1-1 TRBV13 17 NA CASSWVSGLFMNTEAFF TGTGCCAGCAGCTGGGTCTCCGGACTGTTTATGAACACTGAAGCTTTCTTT
NA TRBJ2-1 TRBV12-3/TRBV12-4 12 NA CASSPPGQEQFF TGTGCCAGCAGTCCTCCCGGACAGGAGCAGTTCTTC
TRBD1 TRBJ2-4 TRBV18 16 NA CASSPREQGVGNIQYF TGTGCCAGCTCACCTAGGGAACAGGGGGTCGGAAACATTCAGTACTTC
NA TRBJ1-1 TRBV6-5 12 NA CASSYTGTEAFF TGTGCCAGCAGTTATACGGGCACTGAAGCTTTCTTT
NA TRBJ1-2 TRBV2 13 many CASTGAIIGGYTF TGTGCCAGCACCGGGGCCATCATAGGTGGCTACACCTTC
NA TRBJ2-5 TRBV4-3 15 few CASSQDYGGRETQYF TGCGCCAGCAGCCAAGATTACGGGGGGCGGGAGACCCAGTACTTC
NA TRBJ2-1 TRBV6-5 15 few CASIRRYRAYNEQFF TGTGCCAGCATCCGCCGGTACAGAGCCTACAATGAGCAGTTCTTC
NA TRBJ2-3 TRBV5-1 15 NA CASSLARWGEDTQYF TGCGCCAGCAGCTTGGCCCGTTGGGGCGAGGATACGCAGTATTTT
NA TRBJ2-3 TRBV4-3 17 NA CASSPLLGTFDTDTQYF TGCGCCAGCAGCCCCCTGCTGGGGACGTTTGATACGGATACGCAGTATTTT
NA TRBJ1-1 TRBV4-1 14 NA CASSPGAFSTEAFF TGCGCCAGCAGCCCGGGGGCGTTCAGTACTGAAGCTTTCTTT